The clone carrying this T cell receptor (beta chain) has only a few counts. What it recognizes is unknown. This record belongs to a study of beta chain features in type 1 diabetes. cDNA synthesis used the whole RNA isolate, giving expressed TCRB sequences. TCRdb's table, derived via immunoSEQ multiplex PCR, lists solely in-frame clones and lacks some. The profile shows roughly 130,000 clones, 16% of them singletons. General study points: High TCR expression in some cells could lead to their over-representation in cDNA sequencing. Among patients with Type 1 diabetes, TCRB CDR3s were moderately but significantly shorter in every one of the four CD4+ subsets.

The CDR3 sequence is 12 residues long. Germline V gene sequence: CDR1 SNHLY, CDR2 FYNNEI. Trimming removed 8 bases from V and 7 bases from J, with 11 bases in between. The clonotype was recovered from a man between 25 and 39 years old with type 1 diabetes. Sequencing used central memory CD4+ T cells from blood. J is TRBJ2-2 and V is TRBV2; no clear D. The CDR3 spells CASREGIGELFF. CDR3 DNA sequence: TGTGCCAGCCGAGAAGGAATCGGGGAGCTGTTTTTT.